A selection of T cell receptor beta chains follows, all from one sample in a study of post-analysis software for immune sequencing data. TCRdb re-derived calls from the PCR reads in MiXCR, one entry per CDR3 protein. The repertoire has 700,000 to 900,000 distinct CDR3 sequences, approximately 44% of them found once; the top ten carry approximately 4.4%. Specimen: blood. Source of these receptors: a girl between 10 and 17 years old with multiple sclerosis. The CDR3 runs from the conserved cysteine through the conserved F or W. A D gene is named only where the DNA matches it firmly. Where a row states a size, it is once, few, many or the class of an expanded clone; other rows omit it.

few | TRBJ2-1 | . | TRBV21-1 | TGTGCCAGCAGCAAGGGGGTGGGCCGGTACAATGAGCAGTTCTTC | CASSKGVGRYNEQFF
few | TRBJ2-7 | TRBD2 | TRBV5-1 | TGCGCCAGCAGCCCTACTGGGGGGGACTTCACCTACGAGCAGTACTTC | CASSPTGGDFTYEQYF
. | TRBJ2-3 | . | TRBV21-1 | TGTGCCAGCAGCACGCCCAAGGGGGGGCTAGCGGGAGGGCCTATGGATACGCAGTATTTT | CASSTPKGGLAGGPMDTQYF
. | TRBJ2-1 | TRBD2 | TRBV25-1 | TGTGCCAGCAGTGAATTCTTCAGGACTAGCGGGAGTACTGAGCAGTTCTTC | CASSEFFRTSGSTEQFF
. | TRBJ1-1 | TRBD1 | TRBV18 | TGTGCCAGCTCACCACGGGTCTTACAGGGGATGAACACTGAAGCTTTCTTT | CASSPRVLQGMNTEAFF
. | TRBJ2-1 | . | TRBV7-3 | TGTGCCAGCAGCTCCGACCTTAGCGGCAAGCAGTTCTTC | CASSSDLSGKQFF
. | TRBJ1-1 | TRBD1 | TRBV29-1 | TGCAGCGTTGAAGCTGGACAGGGGTTTACTGAAGCTTTCTTT | CSVEAGQGFTEAFF
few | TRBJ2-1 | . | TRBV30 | TGTGCCTGGATGTTAAGGGACGCTGAGCAGTTCTTC | CAWMLRDAEQFF
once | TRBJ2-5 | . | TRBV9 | TGTGCCAGCAGCGACCCTGGGAGTGGTAATGAGCAGTACTTC | CASSDPGSGNEQYF
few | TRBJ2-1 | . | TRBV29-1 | TGCAGCGTCCAGGGCCCCTTCAATGAGCAGTTCTTC | CSVQGPFNEQFF
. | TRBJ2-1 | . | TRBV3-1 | TGTGCCAGCAGCCAAGACCCTAGATCCAATGAGCAGTTCTTC | CASSQDPRSNEQFF
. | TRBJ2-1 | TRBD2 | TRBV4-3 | TGCGCCGGCAGCCAGACTAGCTTTCCTGCCAATGAGCAGTTCTTC | CAGSQTSFPANEQFF
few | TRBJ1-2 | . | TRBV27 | TGTGCCAGCAGTCCGATTCAAGGGGGGAACTATGGCTACACCTTC | CASSPIQGGNYGYTF
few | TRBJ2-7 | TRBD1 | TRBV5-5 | TGTGCCAGCAGCTGGGGACAGGGTCTAGACGAGCAGTACTTC | CASSWGQGLDEQYF
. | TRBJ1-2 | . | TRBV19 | TGTGCCAGTAGTTACGGGACCTATGGCTACACCTTC | CASSYGTYGYTF
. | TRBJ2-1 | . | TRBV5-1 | TGCGCCAGCAGCTTGCCCCGGGGCTCTAAGGATGAGCAGTTCTTC | CASSLPRGSKDEQFF
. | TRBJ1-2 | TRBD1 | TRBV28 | TGTGCCAGCAGCCCTGAGGACAGGCTGAAGGACACCTTC | CASSPEDRLKDTF
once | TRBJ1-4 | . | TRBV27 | TGTGCCACCAGTTTTCTAGGGGAAAAACTGTTTTTT | CATSFLGEKLFF
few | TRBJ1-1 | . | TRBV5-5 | TGTGCCAGCAGCAAATCAGGGGTGACGAACACTGAAGCTTTCTTT | CASSKSGVTNTEAFF
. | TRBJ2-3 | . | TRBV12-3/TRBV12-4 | TGTGCCAGCAGTTCCGCGCGGGTGACAGATACGCAGTATTTT | CASSSARVTDTQYF
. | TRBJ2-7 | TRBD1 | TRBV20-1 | TGCAGTGCTAGCGAGACAGGGGCCGCCTACGAGCAGTACTTC | CSASETGAAYEQYF
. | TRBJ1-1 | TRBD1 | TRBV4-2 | TGTGCCAGCAGCCAAGATGGGGCAGGGGGCACTGAAGCTTTCTTT | CASSQDGAGGTEAFF